This T cell receptor (beta chain) stems from a study of cytomegalovirus exposure and HLA in healthy donors. Use of 60 Vbeta and 13 Jbeta primers characterized the PCR. TCRdb's copy holds only in-frame clones and misses some; the assay was immunoSEQ multiplex PCR. Among around 130,000 clones listed, 80% were seen once. V lost 6 bases and J lost 6, with 17 bases in between. CDR1 is MNHEY, CDR2 SVGAGI, per germline. The CDR3 runs to 14 residues. Sequencing was done on a sample of PBMCs. The clonotype comes from a human donor in good health. The chain couples TRBV6-5 to TRBJ1-1; D unresolved. CDR3 sequence (DNA): TGTGCCAGCAGGATGGGCACCTTGAGGGCTGAAGCTTTCTTT. Its translation: CASRMGTLRAEAFF.